The T cell receptor beta chain described here comes from a study of identical twins. TCRdb recomputed calls from the 5' RACE reads with MiXCR, one row per CDR3 protein. Of 1.5 million to 2 million distinct CDR3 sequences listed, under 35% were seen once; the top ten hold under 0.35%. Study-level findings and limits: Insertions ran lower in abundant cord blood beta clonotypes, though not in memory repertoires.

This CDR3 contains 12 residues. V lost 4 bases and J 0 bases, leaving 4 bases between the germline ends. This clonotype was detected many times. Its antigen is not identified. Specimen: cord blood. The sequence was obtained from a newborn girl in good health. The chain couples TRBV12-3 or TRBV12-4 to TRBJ2-7; D ambiguous. CDR3 sequence reads: CASSSPSYEQYF. As DNA, the CDR3 is TGTGCCAGCAGTTCCCCCTCCTACGAGCAGTACTTC.